One sample yielded the 32 T cell receptor beta chains listed below, sequenced in a study of blood T cell repertoires in COVID-19. TCRdb keeps only in-frame clones here, not all; method: immunoSEQ multiplex PCR. This sample yields approximately 180,000 clones, of which about 72% are seen a single time; 15% to 20% belongs to the top ten. Sequenced input: PBMCs or T cells enriched from blood (not recorded which). The receptors were gathered from a woman between 45 and 65 years old who had recovered from COVID-19.

This clone was seen more than once but under ten times. This same CDR3 is encoded by further DNA sequences in the sample. The rearrangement links TRBV7-9 to TRBJ1-1; maybe TRBD1 (5 bases). V lost 4 bases to trimming and J lost 1 base, with 7 bases between them. From germline, CDR1 is SEHNR and CDR2 FQNEAQ (reference sequence). The CDR3 is 13 amino acids. CDR3 nucleotides: TGTGCCAGCAGCTCCCAGGGGAACACTGAAGCTTTCTTT. Its protein is CASSSQGNTEAFF.

The CDR3 protein is CASSPGGTEAFF. CDR3 sequence (DNA): TGTGCCAGCAGCCCAGGTGGCACTGAAGCTTTCTTT. This chain uses TRBV7-8 with TRBJ1-1; D is uncertain. The germline gives CDR1 SGHVS, CDR2 FQNEAQ. Trimming pared 5 bases from V and 4 bases from J, leaving 8 bases between. The CDR3 extends over 12 amino acids.

The table lists this clone with a few counts. This chain connects TRBV28 to TRBJ1-1; a weak D match, TRBD1 (5 bases). The germline V and J ends were trimmed by 0 bases and 6 bases, with 26 bases remaining between them. The V gene's germline CDR1 is MDHEN and CDR2 SYDVKM. The CDR3 has 19 amino acids. CDR3 region: CASSLWGGRAGWSSPEAFF. CDR3 in DNA: TGTGCCAGCAGTTTATGGGGTGGAAGGGCAGGGTGGAGTTCCCCTGAAGCTTTCTTT. The variable domain in full, with the rest retrieved from reference TRBV28 and TRBJ1-1, is DVKVTQSSRYLVKRTGEKVFLECVQDMDHENMFWYRQDPGLGLRLIYFSYDVKMKEKGDIPEGYSVSREKKERFSLILESASTNQTSMYLCASSLWGGRAGWSSPEAFFGQGTRLTVV.

This chain connects TRBV9 to TRBJ1-4; D not certain. Germline-derived CDR1 and CDR2 are SGDLS and YYNGEE. This CDR3 contains 14 residues. The V gene lost 1 base and the J gene lost 3 bases, with 7 bases spanning the gap. The CDR3 loop reads CASSVSGPNEKLFF. The CDR3 nucleotides read TGTGCCAGCAGCGTATCTGGGCCTAATGAAAAACTGTTTTTT.

The chain joins TRBV5-1 to TRBJ2-1, with TRBD2 matching over 7 bases. The ends lost 2 bases at V and 8 bases at J; junction bases unmatched: 7. The CDR3 is 14 amino acids. Germline V gene data show CDR1 as SGHRS and CDR2 as YFSETQ. The CDR3 DNA is TGCGCCAGCAGCTTTGGCGGGAGTAGGGATGAGCAGTTCTTC. The encoded protein is CASSFGGSRDEQFF.

The rearrangement links TRBV28 to TRBJ2-7; TRBD1 agrees at 8 bases. V shed 2 bases, J shed 6 bases, and the junction held 6 bases outside the gene matches. CDR3 length equals 14 residues. Per the germline V gene, CDR1 is MDHEN and CDR2 is SYDVKM. CDR3 in amino acids: CASSLIDRGGEQYF. CDR3 nucleotide sequence: TGTGCCAGCAGTTTAATCGACAGGGGCGGCGAGCAGTACTTC.

The CDR3: CAWSGDRARYEQYF. The CDR3 nucleotides read TGTGCCTGGAGTGGCGACAGGGCCCGCTACGAGCAGTACTTC. The chain recombines TRBV30 with TRBJ2-7; 7 nucleotides match TRBD1. Trimming at V came to 1 base and at J to 3 bases, leaving 6 bases not matched to a gene. This CDR3 region has 14 residues. The germline V gene has CDR1 GTSNPN and CDR2 SVGIG (reference sequence).

V and J are TRBV4-1 and TRBJ1-2; D not resolved. Germline assignment: CDR1 MGHRA and CDR2 YSYEKL. The V and J ends lost 0 bases and 2 bases respectively, with 10 bases between them. CDR3 length: 15 amino acids. In nucleotides, the CDR3 is TGCGCCAGCAGCCAAGATGGGCAGCCGAACTATGGCTACACCTTC. Its protein is CASSQDGQPNYGYTF.

This chain links TRBV15 with TRBJ1-5, with 7 nucleotides matching TRBD1. J was trimmed by 2 bases and V by 0 bases; bases with no gene match: 10. This CDR3 is 18 amino acids long. Looked up from germline, CDR1 is LNHNV and CDR2 is YYDKDF (reference sequence). For the CDR3, the DNA is TGTGCCACCAGCAGAGAAGGGCGGACAGGAGGAGGCAATCAGCCCCAGCATTTT. Encoded protein: CATSREGRTGGGNQPQHF. The full variable domain, with the rest looked up from reference TRBV15 and TRBJ1-5, is DAMVIQNPRYQVTQFGKPVTLSCSQTLNHNVMYWYQQKSSQAPKLLFHYYDKDFNNEADTPDNFQSRRPNTSFCFLDIRSPGLGDTAMYLCATSREGRTGGGNQPQHFGDGTRLSIL.

The chain joins TRBV5-8 to TRBJ2-3; D perhaps matches TRBD1 (6 bases). The V gene's germline CDR1 is SGHTS and CDR2 YDEGEE. V lost 4 bases to trimming and J lost 2 bases, with 14 bases between them. There are 15 residues in the CDR3. The CDR3 DNA reads TGTGCCAGCAGCCAACTGGACAGCCACACAGATACGCAGTATTTT. Translating it yields CASSQLDSHTDTQYF.

The chain combines TRBV5-4 with TRBJ2-7; 7 bases agree with TRBD1. CDR1 is SGHNT and CDR2 is YYREEE in the germline V gene (reference sequence). The trim removed 4 bases at V and 2 bases at J, leaving 3 bases unmatched. This CDR3 has 13 amino acids. The CDR3 DNA sequence: TGTGCCAGCAGCCGGGACAGAACCTACGAGCAGTACTTC. This sequence encodes CASSRDRTYEQYF.

The chain has TRBV18 and TRBJ2-3, with 9 bases identical to TRBD1. The CDR3 runs to 17 residues. Per the germline V gene, CDR1 is KGHSH and CDR2 is LQKENI. J lost 2 bases, V lost 1 base, and 7 bases had no gene match. The CDR3 protein is CASSPQPGQGYTDTQYF. For the CDR3, the DNA is TGTGCCAGCTCACCACAGCCGGGACAGGGCTACACAGATACGCAGTATTTT.

The rearrangement joins TRBV9 to TRBJ1-2; D not certain. Germline V gene sequence: CDR1 SGDLS, CDR2 YYNGEE. V lost 0 bases and J lost 6, with 9 bases in between. This CDR3 comprises 13 residues. The CDR3 reads CASSVGLEDGYTF. DNA for the CDR3: TGTGCCAGCAGCGTAGGACTAGAGGATGGCTACACCTTC.

CDR3 in amino acids: CASSPGRGLLYSYEQYF. The CDR3, as DNA: TGTGCCAGCAGCCCCGGCAGGGGGCTTCTTTACTCCTACGAGCAGTACTTC. The chain links TRBV6-2 or TRBV6-3 to TRBJ2-7; 8 bases map to TRBD1. V shed 6 bases, J shed 0 bases, and the junction held 13 bases outside the gene matches. Germline V gene sequence: CDR1 MNHEY, CDR2 SVGEGT. This CDR3 contains 17 residues.

The chain links TRBV28 to TRBJ2-7; D ambiguous. V lost 3 bases and J 1 base, leaving 10 bases between the germline ends. Germline V gene lookup returns CDR1 MDHEN and CDR2 SYDVKM. The CDR3 is made up of 14 amino acids. CDR3 amino acids: CASSFRSRSYEQYF. CDR3 sequence (DNA): TGTGCCAGCAGTTTCAGGTCCAGGTCCTACGAGCAGTACTTC.

The chain is built from TRBV29-1 and TRBJ2-5; TRBD2 matches at 11 bases. The CDR3 is 15 amino acids. Trimming at V came to 4 bases and at J to 1 base, leaving 5 bases not matched to a gene. The germline CDR1 and CDR2 sequences are SQVTM and ANQGSEA. Here the CDR3 reads CSVAKTSGTQETQYF. Written as DNA, the CDR3 is TGCAGCGTTGCTAAGACTAGCGGGACCCAAGAGACCCAGTACTTC.

The rearrangement uses TRBV21-1 and TRBJ2-1; the DNA was not compared with TRBD2, the D call given in the table. TRBV21-1 is reported as a pseudogene. The CDR3 runs 14 residues. CDR3: CASILAEGFNEQFF. In DNA, the CDR3 is TGTGCCAGCATCCTAGCGGAGGGATTCAATGAGCAGTTCTTC.

There are a few counts of this clone. The chain carries TRBV19 and TRBJ1-1; D gene unclear. Germline V gene data show CDR1 as LNHDA and CDR2 as SQIVND (reference sequence). Trimming took 8 bases from V and 1 from J, leaving 17 bases between them. CDR3 size: 15 residues. CDR3 in amino acids: CASLPFGQQNTEAFF. The CDR3 region has the DNA TGTGCCAGTCTCCCCTTTGGGCAGCAGAACACTGAAGCTTTCTTT.

The chain uses TRBV28 and TRBJ1-2; the D gene is possibly TRBD1 (5 bases). This CDR3 has 15 residues. V was cut by 1 base and J by 6 bases, with 15 bases left in between. Germline V gives CDR1 MDHEN, CDR2 SYDVKM. CDR3 nucleotides: TGTGCCAGCAGTTTATCAAATGTCAGGGCGGATGGCTACACCTTC. It encodes CASSLSNVRADGYTF.

The gene calls are TRBV7-9 and TRBJ1-5, with 9 nucleotides matching TRBD1. V dropped 4 bases and J dropped 5; count of bases not matched to a gene: 3. The V gene's germline CDR1 is SEHNR and CDR2 FQNEAQ (reference sequence). CDR3 length equals 14 residues. The CDR3 reads CASSSGTGYQPQHF. CDR3 DNA sequence: TGTGCCAGCAGCTCCGGGACAGGGTATCAGCCCCAGCATTTT.

This chain uses TRBV10-1 with TRBJ2-1; tentative D call: TRBD2 (5 bases). The V and J ends lost 6 bases and 3 bases respectively, with 18 bases between them. The germline V gene encodes CDR1 WNHNN and CDR2 SYGVQD (reference sequence). The CDR3 has 16 residues. The CDR3 DNA sequence: TGCGCCAGCAGCGACCGGGCTAGCTCCCTCTACAATGAGCAGTTCTTC. As protein: CASSDRASSLYNEQFF.

This clone showed up just a few times. The chain couples TRBV9 to TRBJ1-6; the D gene is possibly TRBD1 (5 bases). Germline CDR1 is SGDLS and CDR2 is YYNGEE. V was cut by 4 bases and J by 9 bases, with 11 bases left in between. This CDR3 spans 13 amino acids. The CDR3 here is CASSTTQGSPLHF. The DNA of the CDR3 is TGTGCCAGCAGCACCACCCAGGGTTCACCCCTCCACTTT.

The gene calls are TRBV6-5 and TRBJ2-7; D unclear. V shed 2 bases and J shed 2 bases, with 10 bases lying between them. This CDR3 is built from 14 residues. Germline lookup yields CDR1 MNHEY and CDR2 SVGAGI. The CDR3 protein is CASSYLPTAYEQYF. The CDR3 DNA reads as TGTGCCAGCAGTTACCTTCCTACAGCCTACGAGCAGTACTTC.

The CDR3 DNA follows: TGTGCCAGCAGTGTCCTCAGGGGGCTTGACACCGGGGAGCTGTTTTTT. Residues: CASSVLRGLDTGELFF. V is TRBV2 and J is TRBJ2-2, with 8 bases lining up with TRBD1. Germline trimming cut 4 bases from V and 3 bases from J; bases unmatched to any gene: 7. The CDR3 loop spans 16 amino acids. Germline CDR1 SNHLY, CDR2 FYNNEI.

The rearrangement uses TRBV29-1 and TRBJ2-7; 12 bases map to TRBD2. Trimming took 6 bases from V and 3 from J; bases not matched to a gene: 9. This CDR3 region has 15 residues. Germline V gene sequence: CDR1 SQVTM, CDR2 ANQGSEA. CDR3 DNA: TGCAGCGTGACCGGACTAGCGGGATATGGCTACGAGCAGTACTTC. Protein: CSVTGLAGYGYEQYF.

This chain uses TRBV6-5 with TRBJ1-2, with D perhaps matching TRBD1 (6 bases). Germline V lookup: CDR1 MNHEY, CDR2 SVGAGI. Trimming took off 6 bases at V and 4 bases at J, with 15 bases between the two ends. The CDR3 covers 14 residues. The CDR3 region has the DNA TGTGCCAGCAGGGGACATTCGAAGAGCTATGGCTACACCTTC. Translated, it gives CASRGHSKSYGYTF.

The genes are TRBV30 and TRBJ1-6; D gene uncertain. The CDR3 sequence is 16 residues long. V lost 3 bases to trimming and J lost 10 bases, with 22 bases between them. The germline V gene encodes CDR1 GTSNPN and CDR2 SVGIG (reference sequence). The CDR3 nucleotides are TGTGCCTGGAGCCCCGACCGTACTATACCCCACTCACCCCTCCACTTT. It yields the protein CAWSPDRTIPHSPLHF.

V usage is TRBV11-2 and J usage is TRBJ2-1, with 9 bases identical to TRBD2. CDR3 length: 17 amino acids. Germline V gene lookup returns CDR1 SGHAT and CDR2 FQNNGV. V lost 2 bases and J lost 3; bases outside the gene matches: 8. In DNA form, the CDR3 reads TGTGCCAGCAGCTTAAGGGCTAGCGGGAAGTTCTACAATGAGCAGTTCTTC. Translating it yields CASSLRASGKFYNEQFF.

This chain uses TRBV30 with TRBJ2-5; 8 bases fit TRBD2. The junction had 9 bases not matched to a gene; V was cut back by 4 bases and J by 2 bases. The length of the CDR3 is 15 residues. Germline V CDR1 and CDR2: GTSNPN, SVGIG (reference sequence). CDR3 DNA: TGTGCCTGGACCTCCGGGACTAGAAAACAAGAGACCCAGTACTTC. Translation: CAWTSGTRKQETQYF.

The CDR3 DNA reads TGCGCCAGCAGCTTGGGGGACACCTACGAGCAGTACTTC. This encodes CASSLGDTYEQYF. The gene calls are TRBV5-1 and TRBJ2-7, with a weak D call TRBD1 (6 bases). V dropped 0 bases and J dropped 2 bases, with 6 bases sitting between them. The CDR3 runs 13 residues. The germline V gene encodes CDR1 SGHRS and CDR2 YFSETQ.

This clone was seen more than once but under ten times. J is TRBJ2-3 and V is TRBV13, with D possibly TRBD1 on 6 matching bases. V lost 5 bases to trimming and J lost 4 bases, with 10 bases between them. CDR1 is PRHDT and CDR2 is FYEKMQ in the germline V gene (reference sequence). The CDR3 is made up of 13 amino acids. CDR3 sequence: CASSRRGPDTQYF. CDR3 DNA sequence: TGTGCCAGCAGCCGCAGGGGTCCAGATACGCAGTATTTT.

V gene TRBV7-8 combines with J gene TRBJ2-3, with TRBD1 as a possible D gene (5 bases). Germline V gene data show CDR1 as SGHVS and CDR2 as FQNEAQ. This CDR3 spans 18 amino acids. Trimming took 2 bases from V and 2 from J, leaving 20 bases between them. The CDR3 DNA is TGTGCCAGCAGCTTAAGTTTACTGAGACAGCAACTCACAGATACGCAGTATTTT. It yields the protein CASSLSLLRQQLTDTQYF.